This T cell receptor beta chain originates from a study of blood T cells in healthy people across ages. As to this clonotype: Its cognate antigen is unknown.

Using a J-beta primer mix together with a sample-barcoded 5' primer, a second PCR was run for roughly 6 to 11 cycles. Each cDNA molecule, via a template-switch adaptor with 12 random nucleotides, was tagged. TCRdb fed the 5' RACE reads into MiXCR, producing one record per CDR3 protein. There are some 860,000 distinct CDR3 sequences in the sample; roughly three fifths occur only once, and around 24% lies in the top ten. Per sample, extraction of total RNA gave at least 5 micrograms in every case. Overall study findings and caveats: In older individuals, TCR beta diversity per million T cells was lower, falling roughly linearly with age.

Germline lookup yields CDR1 MNHEY and CDR2 SVGEGT. CDR3 length: 15 residues. V was clipped by 7 bases and J by 3 bases, with 16 bases between them. V is TRBV6-2 or TRBV6-3 and J is TRBJ2-1, with a weak D call TRBD1 (7 bases). Material: blood. This sequence was found in a middle-aged man in good health. CDR3 in amino acids: CASMIAGQFYNEQFF. In DNA form, the CDR3 reads TGTGCCAGCATGATCGCGGGACAGTTCTACAATGAGCAGTTCTTC.